A single sample gave rise to the 27 T cell receptor beta chains below, sequenced in a study of cytomegalovirus exposure and HLA in healthy donors (dated by TCRdb to between 2016 and 2019). Libraries were built with the immunoSEQ multiplex PCR assay. Here the immuneACCESS table is served through TCRdb, limited to in-frame sequences with V and J called. Missing clones are a known gap in these copies; in checked studies unresolved V genes cover under half, and the rest lacks a known reason. This sample gives about 130,000 clones in total; roughly nine tenths of them show up just once. In total, the top ten clones hold approximately 9.2% of the sample. The sequencing input was PBMCs. Receptors originate from a woman in her late teens or twenties in good health and CMV-seropositive.

The chain carries TRBV2 and TRBJ2-1; 9 bases are a match to TRBD2. Germline CDR1 and CDR2: SNHLY and FYNNEI. The trim removed 1 base at V and 4 bases at J, leaving 5 bases unmatched. The CDR3 is 16 amino acids. This CDR3 is CASSEEAGGQYNEQFF. For the CDR3, the DNA is TGTGCCAGCAGTGAAGAGGCGGGGGGGCAGTACAATGAGCAGTTCTTC.

The chain has TRBV6-1 and TRBJ1-2, with unresolved D. The CDR3 consists of 11 residues. Trimming took 8 bases from V and 7 from J, leaving 11 bases between them. Germline V gene sequence: CDR1 MNHNS, CDR2 SASEGT. The CDR3 DNA reads TGTGCCAGCGGTGCACTACGTGGCTACACCTTC. It encodes CASGALRGYTF.

The gene calls are TRBV5-4 and TRBJ2-1, with D perhaps TRBD2 (6 bases). CDR1 SGHNT and CDR2 YYREEE come from the germline V gene (reference sequence). V dropped 1 base and J dropped 8 bases, with 13 bases sitting between them. This CDR3 is 14 amino acids long. The CDR3 nucleotides read TGTGCCAGCAGCTTGACCGGGACTGGGGATGAGCAGTTCTTC. Its protein product is CASSLTGTGDEQFF.

The chain is built from TRBV7-2 and TRBJ2-7; 10 bases line up with TRBD2. The CDR3 sequence is 15 residues long. Germline lookup yields CDR1 SGHTA and CDR2 FQGNSA. The V gene end was trimmed by 1 base and the J gene end by 2 bases; junction bases not matched to a gene: 2. The DNA of the CDR3 is TGTGCCAGCAGCTTAGAAGCGGGGGGGCCCTACGAGCAGTACTTC. Translated: CASSLEAGGPYEQYF.

V is TRBV7-9 and J is TRBJ1-2, with 7 bases that match TRBD1. The CDR3 is made up of 17 amino acids. The ends lost 6 bases at V and 1 base at J; junction bases unmatched: 14. CDR1 is SEHNR and CDR2 is FQNEAQ in the germline V gene (reference sequence). The CDR3 loop is CASRRWGDSDLNYGYTF. The CDR3 coding sequence is TGTGCCAGCAGACGATGGGGGGACAGCGATCTTAACTATGGCTACACCTTC.

Here the CDR3 reads CASISRDRGYGYTF. CDR3 bases: TGTGCCAGTATCTCTCGGGACAGGGGGTATGGCTACACCTTC. The chain employs TRBV19 and TRBJ1-2; 11 positions agree with TRBD1. CDR3 length: 14 residues. Losses at the gene ends were 7 bases for V and 5 bases for J; bases not matched to a gene: 6. The germline CDR1 and CDR2 sequences are LNHDA and SQIVND (reference sequence).

This clone showed up just once. In DNA form, the CDR3 reads TGTGCCAGCAGTGTAAGACAGGGGCAGTTCTTC. It translates to CASSVRQGQFF. J is TRBJ2-1 and V is TRBV27; 7 nucleotides align to TRBD1. The length of the CDR3 is 11 residues. Germline V lookup: CDR1 MNHEY, CDR2 SMNVEV (reference sequence). V shed 5 bases, J shed 12 bases, and the junction held 4 bases outside the gene matches.

J is TRBJ1-1 and V is TRBV5-6; D is undetermined. Germline V gives CDR1 SGHDT, CDR2 YYEEEE. The CDR3 has 14 residues. Trimming cost V 0 bases and J 2 bases, with 8 bases left between them. CDR3 nucleotide sequence: TGTGCCAGCAGCTTGGCCACATTAAACACTGAAGCTTTCTTT. It is translated as CASSLATLNTEAFF.

J is TRBJ2-3 and V is TRBV29-1; D remains ambiguous. Germline CDR1 is SQVTM and CDR2 is ANQGSEA. Trimming stripped 0 bases from V and 5 bases from J, with 18 bases between. CDR3 length: 16 residues. The CDR3 protein is CSVEDRRNSPLDTQYF. CDR3 coding DNA: TGCAGCGTTGAAGATAGGCGGAACTCCCCCCTAGATACGCAGTATTTT.

The chain uses TRBV5-4 and TRBJ1-6; 7 positions agree with TRBD1. V lost 4 bases and J lost 2; bases outside the gene matches: 6. From germline, CDR1 is SGHNT and CDR2 YYREEE (reference sequence). This CDR3 comprises 16 residues. In nucleotides, the CDR3 is TGTGCCAGCAGCGGGGGACAGCGACCCTATAATTCACCCCTCCACTTT. This translates into CASSGGQRPYNSPLHF.

This chain connects TRBV2 to TRBJ2-1; D remains unclear. The CDR3 extends over 15 amino acids. V lost 4 bases and J lost 1, with 11 bases in between. Germline loops: CDR1 SNHLY, CDR2 FYNNEI. The CDR3 spells CASSVRLASYNEQFF. DNA of the CDR3: TGTGCCAGCAGTGTTCGACTCGCATCCTACAATGAGCAGTTCTTC.

J is TRBJ1-1 and V is TRBV19; 8 nucleotides line up with TRBD1. This CDR3 spans 13 amino acids. The V segment lost 6 bases and the J segment 4 bases; nucleotides outside the gene matches: 4. The germline V gene has CDR1 LNHDA and CDR2 SQIVND (reference sequence). The CDR3 loop reads CASRDRGTTEAFF. The CDR3 nucleotides are TGTGCCAGTAGAGACAGGGGAACCACTGAAGCTTTCTTT.

V gene TRBV5-4 combines with J gene TRBJ2-7, with D perhaps TRBD1 (5 bases). Between the trimmed V and J ends, which lost 1 base and 2 bases, there was a span of 7 bases. CDR3 length: 13 amino acids. Germline-derived CDR1 and CDR2 are SGHNT and YYREEE (reference sequence). CDR3: CASSLQGPYEQYF. CDR3 DNA: TGTGCCAGCAGCTTGCAGGGCCCCTACGAGCAGTACTTC.

CDR3 coding DNA: TGTGCCAGTAGTCCCGGGACAGAGAGCTATGGCTACACCTTC. It specifies CASSPGTESYGYTF. The V call is TRBV19, the J call TRBJ1-2; 7 bases agree with TRBD1. V lost 5 bases, J lost 4 bases, and 7 bases stayed unmatched. CDR1 and CDR2 from the germline V gene are LNHDA and SQIVND (reference sequence). The CDR3 length is 14 residues.

This sequence joins TRBV25-1 and TRBJ2-7; 7 bases match TRBD1. In germline, CDR1 is MGHDK, CDR2 SYGVNS. The CDR3 is 13 amino acids. J gave up 3 bases and V 6 bases, and 5 bases lay outside the gene matches. The CDR3 reads CASRGQANYEQYF. In DNA form, the CDR3 reads TGTGCCAGCAGAGGACAGGCGAACTACGAGCAGTACTTC.

The chain combines TRBV5-6 with TRBJ1-5, with D tentatively TRBD1 (5 bases). In germline, CDR1 is SGHDT, CDR2 YYEEEE. The V gene lost 0 bases and the J gene lost 7 bases, with 11 bases spanning the gap. This CDR3 is built from 14 residues. CDR3 loop: CASSLVGAWQPQHF. The CDR3 bases are TGTGCCAGCAGCTTGGTAGGGGCTTGGCAGCCCCAGCATTTT.

DNA for the CDR3: TGTGCCAGCAGCCACAACACAGGGGATAATTCACCCCTCCACTTT. Its translation is CASSHNTGDNSPLHF. The chain recombines TRBV7-9 with TRBJ1-6, with 7 bases aligning to TRBD1. The J segment lost 5 bases and the V segment lost 5 bases, leaving 6 bases of the junction unmatched. CDR1 and CDR2 from the germline V gene are SEHNR and FQNEAQ (reference sequence). The CDR3 length is 15 residues.

This chain connects TRBV6-5 to TRBJ2-5; weak D call: TRBD2 (5 bases). Per the germline V gene, CDR1 is MNHEY and CDR2 is SVGAGI. V lost 0 bases and J lost 9, with 17 bases in between. The CDR3 is made up of 15 amino acids. The CDR3 nucleotides are TGTGCCAGCAGTTACTCCTATGACACGGTCGGGGCCCAGTACTTC. Translation gives CASSYSYDTVGAQYF.

This clone is a singleton in its sample. This chain links TRBV11-2 with TRBJ1-1; possibly TRBD1 for D (6 bases). V was trimmed by 5 bases and J by 4 bases, leaving 20 bases between them. Germline V lookup: CDR1 SGHAT, CDR2 FQNNGV. The CDR3 extends over 16 amino acids. The CDR3 sequence is CASSVRQGEGGTEAFF. DNA for the CDR3: TGTGCCAGCAGCGTGCGGCAAGGGGAAGGGGGCACTGAAGCTTTCTTT.

This clone was found once. The chain employs TRBV25-1 and TRBJ1-1; TRBD1 matches 8 bases. The CDR3 contains 12 residues. Germline values: CDR1 MGHDK, CDR2 SYGVNS. The trim removed 6 bases at V and 11 bases at J, leaving 8 bases unmatched. This CDR3 reads CASRTQGAVAFF. CDR3 nucleotides: TGTGCCAGCAGGACTCAGGGGGCAGTGGCTTTCTTT.

The V and J genes are TRBV6-1 and TRBJ1-2, with a weak D call TRBD1 (5 bases). The CDR3 has 15 amino acids. Deletions cut 5 bases from V and 7 bases from J, with 20 bases between. Germline V gives CDR1 MNHNS, CDR2 SASEGT. The DNA for the CDR3 is TGTGCCAGCAGTCCCCCGGGTAGGGGTTGGGGTGGCTACACCTTC. Translated: CASSPPGRGWGGYTF.

The chain joins TRBV27 to TRBJ1-6; D is uncertain. The CDR3 spans 14 residues. Trimming cost V 0 bases and J 10 bases, with 10 bases left between them. In germline, CDR1 is MNHEY, CDR2 SMNVEV (reference sequence). The CDR3 DNA follows: TGTGCCAGCAGTTTATCTCGGCAGCGGTCACCCCTCCACTTT. This sequence encodes CASSLSRQRSPLHF.

The chain has TRBV14 and TRBJ1-1; D is undetermined. Between the trimmed V and J ends, which lost 0 bases and 7 bases, there was a span of 12 bases. CDR1 is SGHDN, CDR2 FVKESK, per germline. CDR3 length equals 14 residues. CDR3 bases: TGTGCCAGCAGCCAAGAGTCGAGGAGCCTTGAAGCTTTCTTT. Its protein product is CASSQESRSLEAFF.

J is TRBJ1-6 and V is TRBV6-5; 9 positions match TRBD1. V shed 5 bases, J shed 10 bases, and the junction held 6 bases outside the gene matches. The CDR3 is 14 residues long. CDR1 and CDR2 (germline): MNHEY, SVGAGI. CDR3 sequence reads: CASSKGQGNSPLHF. CDR3 sequence (DNA): TGTGCCAGCAGTAAAGGACAGGGGAACTCACCCCTCCACTTT.

The genes are TRBV4-2 and TRBJ1-2; 8 nucleotides match TRBD1. With V trimmed by 0 bases and J by 3 bases, 9 bases remained unmatched. Germline values: CDR1 LGHNA, CDR2 YNFKEQ. The CDR3 extends over 17 amino acids. The CDR3 DNA sequence: TGTGCCAGCAGCCAAGATTTCCAGGGGGCCAGTCACTATGGCTACACCTTC. The encoded protein is CASSQDFQGASHYGYTF.

This chain uses TRBV2 with TRBJ2-2; D is perhaps TRBD1 (5 bases). Germline CDR1 reads SNHLY; CDR2 reads FYNNEI. Trimming took 6 bases from V and 0 from J, leaving 8 bases between them. This CDR3 is 14 amino acids long. The CDR3 protein is CASRKTANTGELFF. CDR3 nucleotide sequence: TGTGCCAGCAGGAAGACAGCGAACACCGGGGAGCTGTTTTTT.

This clone was counted between two and nine times. The genes are TRBV5-1 and TRBJ1-6, with D maybe TRBD1 (6 bases). In germline, CDR1 is SGHRS, CDR2 YFSETQ. CDR3 length: 17 amino acids. The V gene lost 0 bases and the J gene lost 8 bases, with 18 bases spanning the gap. CDR3 loop: CASSLGFAGQQDSPLHF. The CDR3, as DNA: TGCGCCAGCAGCTTGGGGTTTGCTGGACAGCAAGATTCACCCCTCCACTTT.